The clone carrying this TCR beta chain was seen only a few times. Sequencing was performed with immunoSEQ multiplex PCR; in TCRdb, only in-frame clones are kept and a portion is missing. The table includes 140,000 to 150,000 clones, roughly 80% detected once. The germline V gene has CDR1 LGHDT and CDR2 YNNKEL (reference sequence). Trimming cost V 2 bases and J 8 bases, with 18 bases left between them. This CDR3 region has 16 residues. This entry belongs to a study of blood T cell repertoires in COVID-19. The clonotype was recovered from a man aged 65 to 85 who had recovered from COVID-19. The genes are TRBV3-1 (or the pseudogene TRBV3-2) and TRBJ2-2; perhaps TRBD2 as D (6 bases). Sequenced sample: peripheral blood. Here the CDR3 reads CASSQPLGGSLGELFF. The CDR3 DNA follows: TGTGCCAGCAGCCAACCCCTGGGGGGATCCCTAGGGGAGCTGTTTTTT.